This TCR beta chain was sequenced during a study of patients and donors after allogeneic stem cell transplantation. The CDR3 has 12 residues. TCRdb reprocessed the RT-PCR reads with MiXCR, giving one entry per CDR3 protein. The sample lists about 960,000 distinct CDR3 sequences; over 15% were seen once. This sequence joins TRBV21-1 and TRBJ1-2; TRBD1 reflects the table's D call only, with no check against the DNA. TRBV21-1 is a pseudogene locus. The receptor's source is a human donor who was either an allogeneic HSCT recipient or a stem cell or donor lymphocyte infusion donor (not recorded which). It is not recorded whose cells these are; they may come from a transplant donor. Source material: blood, either unsorted or a sorted T cell fraction (not recorded which). CDR3 in DNA: TGTGCCAGCAGCAACGGGACAGGAGGCTACACCTTC. This encodes CASSNGTGGYTF.